This TCR beta chain was recovered during a study of blood T cell repertoires in COVID-19. In the study overall: Italy, Spain and the United States were the sources of the convalescent and acute COVID-19 samples. PBMCs, B-cell-depleted T cells, or T cells were the source of the cDNA or gDNA that made up the material.

Participants came from around 25 US areas, aged about 18 to 90 years. All exposed participants met a person with COVID-19 within 2 weeks before entering the study. CDR3 length: 14 residues. After removal of 6 bases from V and 4 bases from J, the junction contained 4 bases not matched to a gene. The germline V gene encodes CDR1 MNHEY and CDR2 SMNVEV (reference sequence). Clones were sequenced by immunoSEQ multiplex PCR, and TCRdb holds only the in-frame ones, with some missing. The data contain 120,000 to 150,000 clones, roughly four fifths of them singletons. The genes are TRBV27 and TRBJ1-2, with TRBD1 matching over 11 bases. Sequencing input: PBMCs or T cells enriched from blood (not recorded which). The sequence was obtained from a woman aged 18-29 years who had been exposed to COVID-19. The CDR3 nucleotides are TGTGCCAGCAGAGGGACAGGGGGGAGCTATGGCTACACCTTC. Its protein product is CASRGTGGSYGYTF.